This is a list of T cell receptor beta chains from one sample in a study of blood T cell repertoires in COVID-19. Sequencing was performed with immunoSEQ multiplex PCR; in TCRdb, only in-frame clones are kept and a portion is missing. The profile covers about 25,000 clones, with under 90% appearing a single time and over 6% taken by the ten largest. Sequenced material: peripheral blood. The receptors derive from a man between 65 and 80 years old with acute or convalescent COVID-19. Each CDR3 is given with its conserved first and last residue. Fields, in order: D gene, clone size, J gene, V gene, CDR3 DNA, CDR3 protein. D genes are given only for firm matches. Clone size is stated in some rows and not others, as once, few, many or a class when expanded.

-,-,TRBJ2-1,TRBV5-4,TGTGCCAGCAGCCGGGGAGGGGGCAATGAGCAGTTCTTC,CASSRGGGNEQFF
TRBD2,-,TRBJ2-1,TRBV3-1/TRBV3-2,TGTGCCAGCAGCCAAGCCGGGGGGGCCTCCAATGAGCAGTTCTTC,CASSQAGGASNEQFF
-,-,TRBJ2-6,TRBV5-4,TGTGCCAGCAGCTTGGAAAACCTCAGGGGTTCCGGGGCCAACGTCCTGACTTTC,CASSLENLRGSGANVLTF
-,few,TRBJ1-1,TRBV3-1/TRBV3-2,TGTGCCAGCAGCCAAGGTGTGGGGGGGACTGAAGCTTTCTTT,CASSQGVGGTEAFF
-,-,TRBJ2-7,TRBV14,TGTGCCAGCAGCACAACAATGGAGGGGGAGCAGTACTTC,CASSTTMEGEQYF
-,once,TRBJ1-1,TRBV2,TGTGCCAGCAGCCCACGGGAAACCCTGAACACTGAAGCTTTCTTT,CASSPRETLNTEAFF
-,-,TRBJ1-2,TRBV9,TGTGCCAGCAGCGCCACAGGCTATGGCTACACCTTC,CASSATGYGYTF
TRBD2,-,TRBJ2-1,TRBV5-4,TGTGCCAGCAGCATGAAGGGTCGGGGGGGACTCAATGAGCAGTTCTTC,CASSMKGRGGLNEQFF
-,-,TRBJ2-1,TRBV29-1,TGCAGCGTCCTTACCTTGAGCTCCTACAATGAGCAGTTCTTC,CSVLTLSSYNEQFF
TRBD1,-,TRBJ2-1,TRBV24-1,TGTGCCACCAGTGACCCGCAGGGGGCGGGCAATGAGCAGTTCTTC,CATSDPQGAGNEQFF
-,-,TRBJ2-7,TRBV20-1,TGCAGTGCTAGTACGGGGGAGGTATACGAGCAGTACTTC,CSASTGEVYEQYF
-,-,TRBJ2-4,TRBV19,TGTGCCAGTAGTCTGGACAAGAAAAACATTCAGTACTTC,CASSLDKKNIQYF
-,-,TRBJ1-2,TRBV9,TGTGCCAGCAGCTCGGGACTCCTCTATGGCTACACCTTC,CASSSGLLYGYTF
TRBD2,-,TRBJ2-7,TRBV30,TGTGCCTGGACTCGAGAAGCGGGGGGGCTCGAGCAGTACTTC,CAWTREAGGLEQYF
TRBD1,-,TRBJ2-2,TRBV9,TGTGCCAGCAGCGTAAAAGGAACAGGGGGCACTCTACAGACCGGGGAGCTGTTTTTT,CASSVKGTGGTLQTGELFF
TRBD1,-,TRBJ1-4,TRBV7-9,TGTGCCAGCAGCTTAAGCCAGGGGGGAGAAAAACTGTTTTTT,CASSLSQGGEKLFF
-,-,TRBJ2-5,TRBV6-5,TGTGCCAGCAGTTACCAAACAGGGAGGGGACAGACCCAGTACTTC,CASSYQTGRGQTQYF
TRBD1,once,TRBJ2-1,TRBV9,TGTGCCAGCAGCGTGGACAGGCCAGGGATAAGCAATGAGCAGTTCTTC,CASSVDRPGISNEQFF
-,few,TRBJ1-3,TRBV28,TGTGCCAGCAGTTTACCCCAGGATGGAAACACCATATATTTT,CASSLPQDGNTIYF
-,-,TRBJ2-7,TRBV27,TGTGCCAGCAGTTTGGGCAGGGACTACGAGCAGTACTTC,CASSLGRDYEQYF
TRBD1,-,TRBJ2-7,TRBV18,TGTGCCAGCTCACCACGGACAGGGGGGTACGAGCAGTACTTC,CASSPRTGGYEQYF
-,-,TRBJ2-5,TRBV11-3,TGTGCCAGCAGCCCACTGCACGGGGAGACCCAGTACTTC,CASSPLHGETQYF
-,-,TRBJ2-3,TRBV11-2,TGTGCCAGCAGCCCCTTAACTAGTTTTGATACGCAGTATTTT,CASSPLTSFDTQYF
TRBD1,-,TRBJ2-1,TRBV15,TGTGCCACCAGCAGGACAGGGGGCAGCTACAATGAGCAGTTCTTC,CATSRTGGSYNEQFF
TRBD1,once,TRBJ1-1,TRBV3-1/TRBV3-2,TGTGCCAGCAGCCGACGGACAGGGCCTATGAACACTGAAGCTTTCTTT,CASSRRTGPMNTEAFF
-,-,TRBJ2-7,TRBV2,TGTGCCAGCGGGGGGACGGGGATGAGCTCCTACGAGCAGTACTTC,CASGGTGMSSYEQYF
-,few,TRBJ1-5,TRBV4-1,TGCGCCAGCAGCCAAGCCTGGGGGGGTCGGCCTCAGCCCCAGCATTTT,CASSQAWGGRPQPQHF
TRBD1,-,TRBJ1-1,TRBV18,TGTGCCAGCTCACAGGGGGCTGGAGGGACTGAAGCTTTCTTT,CASSQGAGGTEAFF
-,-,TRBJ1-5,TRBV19,TGTGCCAGTAGTACGACAGGTTCAAATCAGCCCCAGCATTTT,CASSTTGSNQPQHF
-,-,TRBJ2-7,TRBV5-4,TGTGCCAGCAGCGGGGGACATAACTCCTACGAGCAGTACTTC,CASSGGHNSYEQYF
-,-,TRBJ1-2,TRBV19,TGTGCCAGTAGTATCGGGGGAAACGACTATGGCTACACCTTC,CASSIGGNDYGYTF
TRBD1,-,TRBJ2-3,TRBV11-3,TGTGCCAGCAGCTTACGGACAGGTAGCACAGATACGCAGTATTTT,CASSLRTGSTDTQYF
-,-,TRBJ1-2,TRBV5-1,TGCGCCAGCAGCTTGGGAGCCAGGGGTTCCCTTAACTATGGCTACACCTTC,CASSLGARGSLNYGYTF
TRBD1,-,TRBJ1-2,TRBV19,TGTGCCAGTAGTGGCGACAGGGCCCCTAACACCTTC,CASSGDRAPNTF
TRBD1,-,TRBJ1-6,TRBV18,TGTGCCAGCTCTCCGATCGGGACAGTTAATTCACCCCTCCACTTT,CASSPIGTVNSPLHF
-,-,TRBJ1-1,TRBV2,TGTGCCAGCAGTGAGGACACTCTTGAAGCTTTCTTT,CASSEDTLEAFF
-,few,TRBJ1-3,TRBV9,TGTGCCAGCAGCGATGGGACAAGCATCAGTTCTGGAAACACCATATATTTT,CASSDGTSISSGNTIYF
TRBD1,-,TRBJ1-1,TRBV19,TGTGCCAGTGGGACAGGCACTGAAGCTTTCTTT,CASGTGTEAFF
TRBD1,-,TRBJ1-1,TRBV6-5,TGTGCCAGCATGGAGGAGACAGGGCGGGACACTGAAGCTTTCTTT,CASMEETGRDTEAFF
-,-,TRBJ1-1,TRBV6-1,TGTGCCAGCAGTGATGGAAGGGGAAACACTGAAGCTTTCTTT,CASSDGRGNTEAFF
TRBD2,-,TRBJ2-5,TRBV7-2,TGTGCCAGCAGCTTAGGGCTAGCGGGATCCCAAGAGACCCAGTACTTC,CASSLGLAGSQETQYF
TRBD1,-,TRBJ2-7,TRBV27,TGTGCCAGCAGTTTGAGCCGGGGACAGGGGTACAACGAGCAGTACTTC,CASSLSRGQGYNEQYF
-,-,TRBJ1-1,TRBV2,TGTGCCACTAAAGACTACGAAAACACTGAAGCTTTCTTT,CATKDYENTEAFF
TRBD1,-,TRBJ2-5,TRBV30,TGTGCCTGGATTTTGAAGGGGGCGGAGACCCAGTACTTC,CAWILKGAETQYF
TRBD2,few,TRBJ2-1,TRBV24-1,TGTGCCACCAGTGACGCAACGGGGGGCTCCTACAATGAGCAGTTCTTC,CATSDATGGSYNEQFF